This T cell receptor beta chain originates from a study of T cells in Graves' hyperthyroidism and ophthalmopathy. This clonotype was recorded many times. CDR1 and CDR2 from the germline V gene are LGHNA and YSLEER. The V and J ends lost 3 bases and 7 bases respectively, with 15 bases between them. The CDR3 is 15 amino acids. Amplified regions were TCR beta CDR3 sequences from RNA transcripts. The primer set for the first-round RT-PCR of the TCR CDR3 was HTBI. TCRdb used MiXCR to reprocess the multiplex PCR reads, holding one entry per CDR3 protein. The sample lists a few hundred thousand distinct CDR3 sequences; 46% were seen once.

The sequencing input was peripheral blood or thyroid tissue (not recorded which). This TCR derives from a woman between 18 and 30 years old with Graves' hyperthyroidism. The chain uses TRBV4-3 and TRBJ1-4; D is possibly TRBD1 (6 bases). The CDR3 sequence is CASSHEQGRGEKLFF. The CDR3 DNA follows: TGCGCCAGCAGCCACGAGCAGGGGAGGGGTGAAAAACTGTTTTTT.